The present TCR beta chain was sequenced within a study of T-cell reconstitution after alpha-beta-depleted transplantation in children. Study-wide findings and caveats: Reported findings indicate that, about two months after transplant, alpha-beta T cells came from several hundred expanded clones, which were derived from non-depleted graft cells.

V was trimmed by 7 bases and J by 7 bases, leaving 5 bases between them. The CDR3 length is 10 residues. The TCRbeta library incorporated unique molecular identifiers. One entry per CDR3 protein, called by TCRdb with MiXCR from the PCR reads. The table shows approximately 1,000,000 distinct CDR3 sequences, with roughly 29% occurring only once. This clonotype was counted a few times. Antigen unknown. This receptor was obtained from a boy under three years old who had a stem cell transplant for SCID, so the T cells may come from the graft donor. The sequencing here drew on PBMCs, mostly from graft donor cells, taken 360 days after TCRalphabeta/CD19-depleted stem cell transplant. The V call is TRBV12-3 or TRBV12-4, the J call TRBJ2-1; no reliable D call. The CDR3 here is CASNGNEQFF. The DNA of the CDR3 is TGTGCCAGCAACGGGAATGAGCAGTTCTTC.